These 2 T cell receptor beta chains came from one sample sequenced in a study of blood T cells in healthy people across ages. Primed by a sample-barcoded 5' primer and a J-beta primer mix, a second PCR proceeded for roughly 6 to 12 cycles. TCRdb re-called the 5' RACE reads with MiXCR, one entry per CDR3 protein. The sample consists of approximately 1.5 million distinct CDR3 sequences, approximately 39% of them appearing once. The specimen sequenced was blood. The source of these receptors is a woman aged 18-30 years in good health.

The sample holds many counts of this clonotype. The rearrangement links TRBV7-9 to TRBJ1-2; D may be TRBD1 (6 bases). CDR1 and CDR2 (germline): SEHNR, FQNEAQ (reference sequence). This CDR3 spans 12 amino acids. Deletions cut 5 bases from V and 7 bases from J, with 11 bases between. In DNA, the CDR3 is TGTGCCAGCAGCCTCAGGGGCGGTGGCTACACCTTC. Protein sequence: CASSLRGGGYTF.

This clonotype has only a few counts. The chain employs TRBV14 and TRBJ2-1; 11 nucleotides align to TRBD2. CDR3 length: 14 residues. The V gene end was trimmed by 6 bases and the J gene end by 8 bases; junction bases not matched to a gene: 6. Germline CDR1 and CDR2: SGHDN and FVKESK. CDR3 protein: CASRVLAGAHEQFF. CDR3 sequence (DNA): TGTGCCAGCAGAGTACTAGCGGGAGCCCATGAGCAGTTCTTC.